The 21 T cell receptor beta chains below all came from one sample that was sequenced in a study of blood T cells in healthy people across ages. Combining a sample-barcoded 5' primer with a J-beta primer mix, a second PCR ran for roughly 7 to 11 cycles. A single record per CDR3 protein comes from TCRdb applying MiXCR to the 5' RACE reads. This sample has roughly 1.5 million distinct CDR3 sequences, with about 42% found just once. Sequencing input: blood. These receptors originate from a woman under 30 in good health.

In its sample, this clonotype was seen a few times. V is TRBV7-2 and J is TRBJ2-1; 8 nucleotides agree with TRBD1. Germline-derived CDR1 and CDR2 are SGHTA and FQGNSA. V was clipped by 0 bases and J by 9 bases; unmatched bases: 10. The CDR3 extends over 16 amino acids. CDR3 region: CASSLAMAGGSVEQFF. As DNA, the CDR3 is TGTGCCAGCAGCTTAGCGATGGCAGGGGGCTCGGTTGAGCAGTTCTTC.

V and J are TRBV9 and TRBJ1-6; weak D call: TRBD1 (6 bases). Germline CDR1 reads SGDLS; CDR2 reads YYNGEE. This CDR3 has 15 residues. V shed 4 bases and J shed 3 bases, with 11 bases lying between them. CDR3 sequence (DNA): TGTGCCAGCAGCCGTCGGGACATCTATAATTCACCCCTCCACTTT. Protein product: CASSRRDIYNSPLHF.

V usage is TRBV5-1 and J usage is TRBJ2-1; maybe TRBD2 (5 bases). The germline gives CDR1 SGHRS, CDR2 YFSETQ. This CDR3 region has 17 residues. V was trimmed by 1 base and J by 5 bases, leaving 19 bases between them. The CDR3 DNA is TGCGCCAGCAGCTTGTCCGGACGGACTGCACCTGACAATGAGCAGTTCTTC. Its translation: CASSLSGRTAPDNEQFF.

V and J are TRBV2 and TRBJ2-4; TRBD2 matches at 11 bases. The J call may be faulty, since TRBJ2-7 better matches the DNA end. The germline V gene encodes CDR1 SNHLY and CDR2 FYNNEI. The CDR3 covers 12 residues. CDR3 amino acids: CAGGTSGYEQYF. Written as DNA, the CDR3 is TGTGCTGGAGGGACTAGCGGCTACGAGCAGTACTTC.

The V gene is TRBV20-1, the J gene TRBJ2-1; D is undetermined. Per germline, CDR1 DFQATT and CDR2 SNEGSKA (reference sequence). Trimming cost V 4 bases and J 2 bases, with 18 bases left between them. The CDR3 spans 16 residues. The CDR3 loop is CSATHSPDQTYNEQFF. The CDR3 DNA reads as TGCAGTGCTACCCACAGCCCCGATCAAACCTACAATGAGCAGTTCTTC.

This sequence joins TRBV15 and TRBJ2-7, with no clear D. Trimming pared 1 base from V and 3 bases from J, leaving 16 bases between. This CDR3 comprises 16 residues. CDR1 LNHNV and CDR2 YYDKDF come from the germline V gene (reference sequence). The CDR3: CATSRVVSSSGYEQYF. The DNA of the CDR3 is TGTGCCACCAGCAGAGTCGTGAGCTCATCAGGCTACGAGCAGTACTTC.

This chain joins TRBV6-5 and TRBJ1-1, with 7 nucleotides matching TRBD1. CDR3 length: 12 residues. V lost 3 bases to trimming and J lost 9 bases; unmatched junction nucleotides: 4. Germline V CDR1 and CDR2: MNHEY, SVGAGI. The CDR3 nucleotides read TGTGCCAGCAGTTATGGGACAGCCAAAGCTTTCTTT. It is translated as CASSYGTAKAFF.

The V call is TRBV7-8, the J call TRBJ2-5; D may be TRBD1 (6 bases). V lost 1 base and J lost 5, with 20 bases in between. Germline loops: CDR1 SGHVS, CDR2 FQNEAQ. The CDR3 totals 17 residues. CDR3 in amino acids: CASSLVRGHLTGETQYF. The CDR3, as DNA: TGTGCCAGCAGCTTAGTACGGGGCCACCTTACAGGGGAGACCCAGTACTTC.

The V and J genes are TRBV2 and TRBJ1-6; D gene ambiguous. V was cut by 7 bases and J by 10 bases, with 8 bases left in between. The CDR3 contains 11 residues. The germline V gene has CDR1 SNHLY and CDR2 FYNNEI. CDR3 amino acids: CASKEQSPLHF. DNA for the CDR3: TGTGCCAGCAAGGAGCAATCACCCCTCCACTTT.

J is TRBJ2-5 and V is TRBV6-2 or TRBV6-3, with D possibly TRBD2 on 5 matching bases. The J call could be wrong; TRBJ2-7 is a better fit for the DNA end. CDR1 and CDR2 (germline): MNHEY, SVGEGT. CDR3 length equals 15 residues. CDR3 amino acids: CASLWTGERTYEQYF. CDR3 sequence (DNA): TGTGCCAGCCTCTGGACCGGGGAACGGACCTACGAGCAGTACTTC.

The rearrangement joins TRBV20-1 to TRBJ2-5, with D tentatively TRBD2 (6 bases). Deletions cut 0 bases from V and 11 bases from J, with 19 bases between. The CDR3 covers 14 residues. In germline, CDR1 is DFQATT, CDR2 SNEGSKA (reference sequence). CDR3 residues: CSARDTGVRNEQYF. The CDR3 DNA follows: TGCAGTGCTAGAGATACGGGGGTAAGGAATGAGCAGTACTTC.

This clonotype has more than one count but fewer than ten. The chain joins TRBV25-1 to TRBJ1-4, with D unresolved. CDR3 size: 15 residues. The germline CDR1 and CDR2 sequences are MGHDK and SYGVNS. The V end was cut by 2 bases, the J end by 3 bases, with 10 bases between. The CDR3 here is CASSEESRANEKLFF. The CDR3 DNA follows: TGTGCCAGCAGTGAAGAGTCGAGGGCTAATGAAAAACTGTTTTTT.

This clonotype has a handful of counts. J is TRBJ2-3 and V is TRBV25-1; 8 nucleotides agree with TRBD1. J lost 4 bases, V lost 5 bases, and 2 bases had no gene match. Looked up from germline, CDR1 is MGHDK and CDR2 is SYGVNS. The CDR3 spans 13 residues. DNA for the CDR3: TGTGCCAGCAGTAAACAGGGGGCAGATACGCAGTATTTT. Its protein product is CASSKQGADTQYF.

The V gene is TRBV6-5, the J gene TRBJ2-5; 12 bases agree with TRBD1. Germline V CDR1 and CDR2: MNHEY, SVGAGI. There are 13 residues in the CDR3. Trimming removed 4 bases from V and 11 bases from J; junction bases left unmatched: 5. The CDR3 protein is CASSWDRGLEQYF. CDR3 DNA sequence: TGTGCCAGCAGTTGGGACAGGGGGCTGGAGCAGTACTTC.

The V call is TRBV10-3, the J call TRBJ1-1, with 10 bases lining up with TRBD1. The CDR3 totals 14 residues. The V gene's germline CDR1 is ENHRY and CDR2 SYGVKD. The trim removed 6 bases at V and 4 bases at J, leaving 5 bases unmatched. CDR3: CAIRGTGVGTEAFF. The DNA of the CDR3 is TGTGCCATCAGAGGGACAGGGGTGGGCACTGAAGCTTTCTTT.

This chain links TRBV7-3 with TRBJ2-1; D is perhaps TRBD2 (5 bases). The CDR3 runs to 17 residues. V lost 1 base and J lost 0, with 13 bases in between. Per the germline V gene, CDR1 is SGHTA and CDR2 is FQGTGA. CDR3 sequence (DNA): TGTGCCAGCAGCTTAAGGGCTAGCCAGAGCTCCTACAATGAGCAGTTCTTC. Its translation is CASSLRASQSSYNEQFF.

The chain joins TRBV29-1 to TRBJ1-2, with D hard to call. Germline CDR1 SQVTM, CDR2 ANQGSEA. CDR3 length: 10 residues. V was clipped by 4 bases and J by 7 bases, with 7 bases between them. CDR3 sequence reads: CSVVGTGYTF. The DNA for the CDR3 is TGCAGCGTTGTAGGTACTGGCTACACCTTC.

This chain connects TRBV6-2 or TRBV6-3 to TRBJ2-7; TRBD2 matches 10 bases. J lost 3 bases, V lost 0 bases, and 23 bases had no gene match. CDR3 length: 22 amino acids. Germline values: CDR1 MNHEY, CDR2 SVGEGT. The CDR3 DNA reads as TGTGCCAGCAGTTACTCGGCCTCCGGGACAACCCGAATGAGGACTAGCGGCTACGAGCAGTACTTC. As protein: CASSYSASGTTRMRTSGYEQYF.

This clonotype was observed a few times. The gene calls are TRBV5-1 and TRBJ1-4; D uncertain. CDR1 and CDR2 (germline): SGHRS, YFSETQ. The CDR3 totals 14 residues. Trimming removed 4 bases at V and 2 bases at J, with 9 bases between. The chain's CDR3 is CASSEHGTNEKLFF. CDR3 DNA sequence: TGCGCCAGCAGCGAACACGGGACTAATGAAAAACTGTTTTTT. Using reference TRBV5-1 and TRBJ1-4 for the parts outside the CDR3, the full variable domain is KAGVTQTPRYLIKTRGQQVTLSCSPISGHRSVSWYQQTPGQGLQFLFEYFSETQRNKGNFPGRFSGRQFSNSRSEMNVSTLELGDSALYLCASSEHGTNEKLFFGSGTQLSVL.

V usage is TRBV4-3 and J usage is TRBJ2-3; 8 bases line up with TRBD1. Germline loops: CDR1 LGHNA, CDR2 YSLEER. Trimming cost V 4 bases and J 3 bases; bases outside gene matches: 6. This CDR3 has 15 amino acids. CDR3: CASSPHGQGTDTQYF. The CDR3 region has the DNA TGCGCCAGCAGCCCCCACGGACAGGGAACAGATACGCAGTATTTT.

This chain connects TRBV20-1 to TRBJ2-7; 7 bases are a match to TRBD2. V trimming: 3 bases; J trimming: 3 bases; junction bases outside the gene matches: 8. The CDR3 contains 14 residues. Germline assignment: CDR1 DFQATT and CDR2 SNEGSKA (reference sequence). The CDR3 protein is CSARAGEGLYEQYF. As DNA, the CDR3 is TGCAGTGCTAGGGCGGGGGAGGGCCTCTACGAGCAGTACTTC.